This T cell receptor beta chain is from a study of blood T cell repertoires in COVID-19. About the study: Acute and convalescent COVID-19 samples came from the United States, Italy and Spain.

Assay used: immunoSEQ multiplex PCR; TCRdb lists only in-frame clones, some missing. Altogether tens of thousands of clones are present, about four fifths being singletons, with the ten largest covering about 5.2%. This clone was observed a single time. The clonotype comes from a human donor in a cohort sampled during active COVID-19. Input material: peripheral blood.

The CDR3: CASSEGGGGTDTQYF. CDR3 bases: TGTGCCAGCAGTGAAGGGGGAGGGGGGACGGATACGCAGTATTTT. The V gene is TRBV2, the J gene TRBJ2-3; D might be TRBD2 (7 bases). Germline loops: CDR1 SNHLY, CDR2 FYNNEI. Trimming left V 1 base short and J 6 bases short, with 14 bases between. This CDR3 has 15 amino acids.